A single sample is the source of the 24 T cell receptor beta chains below, sequenced in a study of post-analysis software for immune sequencing data. Findings and limits, study-wide: Five or six TRBV segments appeared more often in patients than in controls, and TRBV5-6, TRBV5-1 and TRBV20-1 were among these.

Included in the TCR beta cDNA libraries were unique molecular identifiers. TCRdb processed the PCR reads anew with MiXCR; each CDR3 protein has one entry. Of over 700,000 distinct CDR3 sequences in the sample, 30% were seen once. Antigens of these TCRs are unknown. Sequenced sample: blood. The receptors here all came from a girl between 5 and 17 years old with multiple sclerosis.

Remarks on this clonotype: Its ends do not fully match the called genes, so a read error is possible. The genes are TRBV5-1 and TRBJ2-5; D is possibly TRBD2 (5 bases). Germline CDR1 and CDR2: SGHRS and YFSETQ. This CDR3 region has 15 residues. The DNA of the CDR3 is TGCACCAGTGTAGATGGTTGGCGTCCGGGGGAGACCCAGTACTTC. It specifies CTSVDGWRPGETQYF.

Many counts were recorded for this clonotype. The V call is TRBV29-1, the J call TRBJ2-3; weak D call: TRBD2 (6 bases). This CDR3 has 13 residues. Germline loops: CDR1 SQVTM, CDR2 ANQGSEA. V dropped 8 bases and J dropped 4 bases, with 16 bases sitting between them. CDR3: CSPRWRVSDTQYF. CDR3 bases: TGCAGCCCACGGTGGAGGGTCTCAGATACGCAGTATTTT.

This clonotype was seen ten or more times. CDR3 DNA sequence: TGTGCCGAGACTGCGATAAAGGGAGGCCAAGAGACCCAGTACTTC. Translated, it gives CAETAIKGGQETQYF. The chain carries TRBV6-1 and TRBJ2-5; weak D call: TRBD2 (6 bases). Germline V gene sequence: CDR1 MNHNS, CDR2 SASEGT. V lost 11 bases and J 1 base, leaving 20 bases between the germline ends. This CDR3 has 15 residues.

This chain links TRBV20-1 with TRBJ2-3; a possible D gene is TRBD1 (5 bases). V was pared by 7 bases and J by 6 bases, with 17 bases between. The CDR3 has 13 residues. Germline lookup yields CDR1 DFQATT and CDR2 SNEGSKA (reference sequence). DNA of the CDR3: TGCAGTGTCAAGTCCGTCCCAGGGGATACGCAGTATTTT. Translated: CSVKSVPGDTQYF.

This clonotype was counted a few times. The chain has TRBV3-1 and TRBJ2-2; TRBD1 aligns across 7 bases. This CDR3 has 15 amino acids. V lost 1 base to trimming and J lost 5 bases; unmatched junction nucleotides: 4. Germline V gene sequence: CDR1 LGHDT, CDR2 YNNKEL (reference sequence). DNA of the CDR3: TGTGCCAGCAGCCAAGTCCAGGGGGTTACCGGGGAGCTGTTTTTT. Translated: CASSQVQGVTGELFF.

This clonotype was seen at least ten times. The rearrangement links TRBV2 to TRBJ2-3; no definite D call. CDR3 length: 13 amino acids. Germline V gene data show CDR1 as SNHLY and CDR2 as FYNNEI. V was trimmed by 5 bases and J by 4 bases, leaving 10 bases between them. CDR3 amino acids: CASSPPRADTQYF. CDR3 coding DNA: TGTGCCAGCAGTCCCCCCCGCGCAGATACGCAGTATTTT.

The rearrangement links TRBV5-1 to TRBJ2-1; D perhaps matches TRBD2 (7 bases). There are 16 residues in the CDR3. The germline V and J ends were trimmed by 0 bases and 7 bases, with 17 bases remaining between them. CDR1 and CDR2 (germline): SGHRS, YFSETQ. CDR3 in DNA: TGCGCCAGCAGCTTGGCCTGCGCGGGGGCTAAGAATGAGCAGTTCTTC. Its protein is CASSLACAGAKNEQFF.

This chain links TRBV20-1 with TRBJ2-2, with D perhaps TRBD1 (5 bases). The CDR3 length is 15 residues. V gave up 6 bases and J gave up 0 bases, with 14 bases separating them. Germline loops: CDR1 DFQATT, CDR2 SNEGSKA (reference sequence). CDR3 residues: CSAGLVTANTGELFF. CDR3 in DNA: TGCAGTGCCGGTCTCGTGACAGCGAACACCGGGGAGCTGTTTTTT.

Concerning this clonotype itself: One junction end disagrees with the germline gene, perhaps due to a read error. The chain uses TRBV6-5 and TRBJ2-7; the D is unclear. The DNA end favors TRBJ2-5, so the J call may be wrong. CDR1 and CDR2 from the germline V gene are MNHEY and SVGAGI. The CDR3 loop spans 13 amino acids. The CDR3 protein is CAGRRAIGETQYF. The CDR3 coding sequence is TGTGCCGGCAGAAGAGCGATAGGGGAGACCCAGTACTTC.

This clonotype has only one observation. The chain recombines TRBV5-6 with TRBJ2-1; possibly TRBD1 for D (5 bases). The germline V and J ends were trimmed by 2 bases and 10 bases, with 7 bases remaining between them. Germline V CDR1 and CDR2: SGHDT, YYEEEE. The CDR3 loop spans 11 amino acids. The CDR3 DNA follows: TGTGCCAGCAGCTTACGGACAGAGCAGTTCTTC. Protein product: CASSLRTEQFF.

This clonotype has only a few counts. The chain employs TRBV29-1 and TRBJ1-1, with D possibly TRBD1 on 6 matching bases. Deletions cut 3 bases from V and 1 base from J, with 9 bases between. The CDR3 has 13 amino acids. Germline CDR1 is SQVTM and CDR2 is ANQGSEA. In nucleotides, the CDR3 is TGCAGCGTTGAGGGGGGCTCGAACACTGAAGCTTTCTTT. It is translated as CSVEGGSNTEAFF.

This clonotype was seen more than once but under ten times. The chain combines TRBV20-1 with TRBJ2-5, with 16 bases aligning to TRBD2. The V segment lost 6 bases and the J segment 5 bases; nucleotides outside the gene matches: 12. This CDR3 comprises 17 residues. In germline, CDR1 is DFQATT, CDR2 SNEGSKA (reference sequence). This chain's CDR3 is CSAPKGLAGGRWETQYF. CDR3 DNA: TGCAGTGCCCCCAAGGGACTAGCGGGGGGGCGGTGGGAGACCCAGTACTTC.

This clonotype appeared many times. This rearrangement joins TRBV6-5 to TRBJ2-6; weak D call: TRBD1 (5 bases). The CDR3 totals 15 residues. The germline V gene encodes CDR1 MNHEY and CDR2 SVGAGI. Trimming shortened V by 2 bases and J by 4 bases, and 9 bases separated the two germline ends. The CDR3 region has the DNA TGTGCCAGCAGTTACAGGGGTCCCGGGGCCAACGTCCTGACTTTC. Its translation is CASSYRGPGANVLTF.

This clonotype was seen a handful of times. This sequence joins TRBV4-2 and TRBJ2-6; TRBD2 might be the D (5 bases). This CDR3 is built from 17 residues. V was clipped by 0 bases and J by 2 bases, with 11 bases between them. Germline V gives CDR1 LGHNA, CDR2 YNFKEQ. CDR3 nucleotides: TGTGCCAGCAGCCAAGAGTGGTCCGGGGCTGGGGCCAACGTCCTGACTTTC. Its protein is CASSQEWSGAGANVLTF.

V is TRBV20-1 and J is TRBJ2-7; the match to TRBD2 covers 8 bases. The CDR3 consists of 16 residues. V lost 5 bases to trimming and J lost 2 bases; unmatched junction nucleotides: 14. CDR1 and CDR2 from the germline V gene are DFQATT and SNEGSKA (reference sequence). The CDR3 is CSASGVTSASTYEQYF. The CDR3 DNA reads TGCAGTGCTTCGGGTGTGACTAGCGCATCTACCTACGAGCAGTACTTC.

V and J are TRBV20-1 and TRBJ2-3; D gene unclear. With 5 bases removed from V and 4 bases from J, the gap between germline ends came to 16 bases. The germline V gene has CDR1 DFQATT and CDR2 SNEGSKA (reference sequence). This CDR3 region has 14 residues. The CDR3 region is CSAPPTRSADTQYF. In DNA, the CDR3 is TGCAGTGCTCCTCCCACCCGGAGCGCAGATACGCAGTATTTT.

The rearrangement uses TRBV29-1 and TRBJ2-3; 7 positions match TRBD1. Trimming cost V 5 bases and J 0 bases; bases outside gene matches: 5. CDR3 size: 14 residues. Per the germline V gene, CDR1 is SQVTM and CDR2 is ANQGSEA. This CDR3 reads CSVSRTGSTDTQYF. As DNA, the CDR3 is TGCAGCGTTTCCCGGACAGGCAGCACAGATACGCAGTATTTT.

This clonotype was seen a few times. The rearrangement uses TRBV24-1 and TRBJ2-1; 12 nucleotides match TRBD2. V was clipped by 0 bases and J by 7 bases; unmatched bases: 3. Germline assignment: CDR1 KGHDR and CDR2 SFDVKD. The CDR3 loop spans 16 amino acids. Written as DNA, the CDR3 is TGTGCCACCAGTGATTTGCGGCTAGCGGGAGGGAATGAGCAGTTCTTC. It translates to CATSDLRLAGGNEQFF.

The chain recombines TRBV4-3 with TRBJ2-6; D gene unclear. The CDR3 runs 16 residues. Trimming pared 2 bases from V and 0 bases from J, leaving 8 bases between. Germline values: CDR1 LGHNA, CDR2 YSLEER. CDR3: CASSQNTVSGANVLTF. The CDR3, as DNA: TGCGCCAGCAGCCAAAATACAGTCTCTGGGGCCAACGTCCTGACTTTC.

This clonotype was recorded once. V gene TRBV2 combines with J gene TRBJ2-5; D remains ambiguous. The J call could be wrong; TRBJ2-7 is a better fit for the DNA end. The CDR3 contains 13 residues. Germline loops: CDR1 SNHLY, CDR2 FYNNEI. The CDR3 spells CASSGTRQYEQYF. The CDR3 DNA reads as TGTGCCAGCAGTGGAACACGGCAATACGAGCAGTACTTC.

This clonotype was observed a few times. V and J are TRBV2 and TRBJ1-2, with D perhaps matching TRBD1 (6 bases). The CDR3 spans 12 residues. V shed 6 bases and J shed 8 bases, with 13 bases lying between them. Germline loops: CDR1 SNHLY, CDR2 FYNNEI. CDR3 sequence: CASSRTEEGYTF. The CDR3 DNA sequence: TGTGCCAGCAGCCGGACAGAGGAAGGCTACACCTTC.

This clonotype was seen many times. The CDR3 DNA follows: TGTGCCAGCAGCTTAGGGGGGGGTATTTCGGATGAGCAGTTCTTC. Its translation is CASSLGGGISDEQFF. This chain connects TRBV7-2 to TRBJ2-1, with TRBD2 matching over 7 bases. V was pared by 1 base and J by 8 bases, with 8 bases of the junction left unmatched. The CDR3 totals 15 residues. CDR1 SGHTA and CDR2 FQGNSA come from the germline V gene.

This clonotype showed up many times. J is TRBJ2-1 and V is TRBV15; the D gene is possibly TRBD2 (6 bases). The germline V gene has CDR1 LNHNV and CDR2 YYDKDF (reference sequence). CDR3 length: 16 residues. V was pared by 5 bases and J by 2 bases, with 16 bases between. The CDR3 nucleotides are TGTGCCACCAGCCCTTGGGGGGAGGTGCCCTACAATGAGCAGTTCTTC. It codes for CATSPWGEVPYNEQFF.

A few counts support this clonotype. The rearrangement uses TRBV6-5 and TRBJ2-5; 8 bases match TRBD1. This CDR3 region has 14 residues. CDR1 is MNHEY, CDR2 SVGAGI, per germline. V shed 6 bases, J shed 4 bases, and the junction held 7 bases outside the gene matches. The CDR3 region is CASRPDRVGETQYF. The DNA for the CDR3 is TGTGCCAGCAGACCGGACAGGGTTGGAGAGACCCAGTACTTC.